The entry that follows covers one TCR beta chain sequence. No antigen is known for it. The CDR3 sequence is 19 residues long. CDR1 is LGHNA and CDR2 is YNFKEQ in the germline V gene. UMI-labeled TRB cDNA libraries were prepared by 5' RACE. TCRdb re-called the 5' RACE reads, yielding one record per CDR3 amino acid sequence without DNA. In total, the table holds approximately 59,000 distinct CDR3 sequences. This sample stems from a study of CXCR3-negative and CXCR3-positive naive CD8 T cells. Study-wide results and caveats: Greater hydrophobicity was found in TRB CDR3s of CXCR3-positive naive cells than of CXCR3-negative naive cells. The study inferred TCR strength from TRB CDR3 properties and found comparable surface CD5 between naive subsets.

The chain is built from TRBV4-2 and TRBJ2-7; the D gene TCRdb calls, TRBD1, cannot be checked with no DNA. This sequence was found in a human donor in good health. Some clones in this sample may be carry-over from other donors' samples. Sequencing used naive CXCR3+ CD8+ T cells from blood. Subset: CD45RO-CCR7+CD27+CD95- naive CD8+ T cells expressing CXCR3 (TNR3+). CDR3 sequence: CASSQLPGQGASSSYEQYF.